The 6 T cell receptor beta chains below all came from one sample that was sequenced in a study of T cell responses to AZD1222 COVID-19 vaccine. Method: immunoSEQ multiplex PCR; TCRdb's copy keeps in-frame clones and lacks some. The sample consists of roughly 120,000 clones, 87% of them appearing once. The sample was peripheral blood, taken on day 0 of AZD1222 vaccination. These receptors came from an adult in good health.

V gene TRBV20-1 combines with J gene TRBJ1-1; D is possibly TRBD1 (5 bases). The CDR3 consists of 9 residues. Germline CDR1 is DFQATT and CDR2 is SNEGSKA (reference sequence). The CDR3 DNA follows: TGCAGGGCCGCGGGGGAGGCTTTCTTT. Translated, it gives CRAAGEAFF.

V gene TRBV30 combines with J gene TRBJ1-2, with TRBD1 matching 8 bases. This CDR3 is 15 amino acids long. Per the germline V gene, CDR1 is GTSNPN and CDR2 is SVGIG (reference sequence). V lost 4 bases to trimming and J lost 2 bases; unmatched junction nucleotides: 9. In DNA form, the CDR3 reads TGTGCCTGGAAGGTTCCAGGGGGCTCAAACTATGGCTACACCTTC. It is translated as CAWKVPGGSNYGYTF.

This rearrangement joins TRBV15 to TRBJ2-7; D might be TRBD1 (6 bases). In germline, CDR1 is LNHNV, CDR2 YYDKDF (reference sequence). The ends were cut back, 3 bases at V and 1 base at J, with 13 bases in the middle. The CDR3 is made up of 15 amino acids. The CDR3 sequence: CATSSWGRESYEQYF. In DNA, the CDR3 is TGTGCCACCAGCAGTTGGGGGCGTGAGTCCTACGAGCAGTACTTC.

The V call is TRBV2, the J call TRBJ1-5, with no clear D. The CDR3 runs 15 residues. V was pared by 4 bases and J by 0 bases, with 10 bases between. CDR1 and CDR2 (germline): SNHLY, FYNNEI. The CDR3, as DNA: TGTGCCAGCAGTGTGCAGCCCCATAGCAATCAGCCCCAGCATTTT. Its protein product is CASSVQPHSNQPQHF. Filled out from reference TRBV2 and TRBJ1-5, the complete variable domain reads EPEVTQTPSHQVTQMGQEVILRCVPISNHLYFYWYRQILGQKVEFLVSFYNNEISEKSEIFDDQFSVERPDGSNFTLKIRSTKLEDSAMYFCASSVQPHSNQPQHFGDGTRLSIL.

The rearrangement uses TRBV6-5 and TRBJ1-5; D is perhaps TRBD1 (6 bases). V lost 8 bases, J lost 5 bases, and 16 bases lay in between. The CDR3 is 14 residues long. Germline CDR1 MNHEY, CDR2 SVGAGI. This CDR3 reads CASLNQGLYQPQHF. The DNA of the CDR3 is TGTGCCAGCCTTAACCAGGGGCTCTATCAGCCCCAGCATTTT.

This chain connects TRBV27 to TRBJ2-7; tentative D call: TRBD2 (6 bases). V lost 6 bases and J lost 6, with 12 bases in between. The germline V gene encodes CDR1 MNHEY and CDR2 SMNVEV (reference sequence). The CDR3 spans 12 residues. The CDR3 is CASRLRRGEQYF. The CDR3 DNA reads TGTGCCAGCAGACTCAGGCGGGGCGAGCAGTACTTC.